This T cell receptor (beta chain) was captured in a study of cytomegalovirus exposure and HLA in healthy donors. Details on this clone: Antigen unknown.

Whole-study results and caveats: Cytomegalovirus association was assigned to under 200 TCR beta chains.

A multiplex PCR was run with 60 Vbeta primers and 13 Jbeta primers. Produced via immunoSEQ multiplex PCR; TCRdb's table is partial and in-frame only. The sample shows about 240,000 clones, roughly 84% of them seen only once. The V and J ends lost 6 bases and 3 bases, in that order; junction bases with no gene match: 4. This CDR3 comprises 13 residues. CDR1 and CDR2 from the germline V gene are SGHDN and FVKESK. V gene TRBV14 combines with J gene TRBJ1-1, with 7 bases identical to TRBD1. The receptor was derived from a girl aged 2 to 10 in good health and CMV-seronegative. The specimen was PBMCs. The CDR3 DNA sequence: TGTGCCAGCAGGAAACAGGGGTACACTGAAGCTTTCTTT. As protein: CASRKQGYTEAFF.